Sequencing of this T cell receptor beta chain was carried out in a study of breast tumors, draining lymph nodes, adjacent tissues. Notes on the study in general: The lymph node origin of tumor T cells was framed as consistent with a hypothesis, not demonstrated.

TCRdb re-called the multiplex PCR reads with MiXCR, one entry per CDR3 protein. The profile covers roughly 100,000 distinct CDR3 sequences, with around 30% appearing a single time and around 5.9% taken by the ten largest. Samples came from axillary lymph nodes draining the breast cancer. This clonotype was seen ten or more times. Its antigen is undetermined. Source material: axillary lymph node tissue. This receptor was taken from a female donor with breast cancer. Some clones in this sample may be carry-over from other donors' samples.

The DNA of the CDR3 is TGTGCCAGCAGCCGAGAGACCCAGTACTTC. This gives the protein CASSRETQYF. The chain couples TRBV3-2 to TRBJ2-5. TRBV3-2 is described as a pseudogene. The length of the CDR3 is 10 residues.